This TCR beta chain stems from a study of blood T cells in healthy people across ages. Study outcomes and limitations: Per million T cells, TCR beta diversity dropped about linearly as age rose. Donors of long life had a larger count of naive CD4+ cells and greater diversity than aged donors.

Germline assignment: CDR1 DFQATT and CDR2 SNEGSKA (reference sequence). After removal of 4 bases from V and 1 base from J, the junction contained 16 bases not matched to a gene. The CDR3 contains 18 residues. A J-beta primer mix and a sample-barcoded 5' primer were used in a second PCR of about 7 to 11 cycles. Every sample gave at least 3 million paired-end reads containing CDR3. TCRdb reprocessed the 5' RACE reads via MiXCR and lists one record per CDR3 protein. The repertoire includes about 1,000,000 distinct CDR3 sequences, 40% to 50% of them detected once, and around 18% sits in the top ten. With respect to this clonotype: Its target is unknown.

Sequenced: blood. The gene calls are TRBV20-1 and TRBJ2-3, with TRBD2 matching 8 bases. This TCR was recovered from a woman in her sixties or seventies in good health. CDR3 region: CSATRAGEEGWGTDTQYF. Here the CDR3 DNA reads TGCAGTGCTACTCGAGCGGGGGAAGAGGGGTGGGGCACAGATACGCAGTATTTT.